The next 26 T cell receptor beta chains were all read from a single sample in a study of molecular identifiers for immune sequencing clone quantification. Via MiXCR, TCRdb re-called the PCR reads, giving one row per CDR3 protein. The table lists approximately 63,000 distinct CDR3 sequences, under 20% of them singletons. Sequenced material: naive CD8+ T cells from blood, with Jurkat cell RNA spiked in. Subset noted: FACS-sorted CD8+CD4-CCR7+CD45RA+ naive T cells. All receptors come from a human donor in good health. Some libraries in this study had Jurkat cell RNA spiked in.

This clonotype was seen only a few times. This may arise from a read error, as a much more abundant clone is one base away. The CDR3 sequence: CAGSEVTGVAHYEQFF. The DNA of the CDR3 is TGTGCCGGCAGTGAGGTAACGGGAGTGGCCCACTATGAGCAGTTCTTC. The chain couples TRBV2 to TRBJ2-1; perhaps TRBD2 as D (6 bases). Germline CDR1 reads SNHLY; CDR2 reads FYNNEI. This CDR3 contains 16 residues.

This clonotype was picked up a small number of times. The chain combines TRBV6-2 or TRBV6-3 with TRBJ1-1; TRBD1 aligns across 7 bases. The junction had 10 bases not matched to a gene; V was cut back by 8 bases and J by 4 bases. This CDR3 has 14 amino acids. The germline V gene encodes CDR1 MNHEY and CDR2 SVGEGT. The CDR3 region has the DNA TGTGCCAGCCAGGGGGTTTCGGTAGTCACTGAAGCTTTCTTT. Its protein is CASQGVSVVTEAFF.

This clonotype was detected ten times or more. The chain has TRBV10-3 and TRBJ2-1; no firm D call. This CDR3 has 16 residues. The germline CDR1 and CDR2 sequences are ENHRY and SYGVKD. The germline V and J ends were trimmed by 3 bases and 6 bases, with 18 bases remaining between them. CDR3 sequence reads: CAISDKYGPPGNEQFF. The CDR3 DNA reads TGTGCCATCAGTGATAAGTACGGCCCCCCTGGCAATGAGCAGTTCTTC.

This clonotype has just a few counts. This CDR3 is CASSLSHTGELFF. CDR3 coding DNA: TGTGCCAGCAGTTTATCGCACACCGGGGAGCTGTTTTTT. This chain connects TRBV27 to TRBJ2-2; D is undetermined. The length of the CDR3 is 13 residues. Germline values: CDR1 MNHEY, CDR2 SMNVEV (reference sequence). Between the trimmed V and J ends, which lost 0 bases and 3 bases, there was a span of 2 bases.

V usage is TRBV27 and J usage is TRBJ2-7; D could derive from TRBD1 or TRBD2 (5 bases each). The CDR3 covers 16 residues. V lost 2 bases, J lost 3 bases, and 17 bases lay in between. Germline CDR1 MNHEY, CDR2 SMNVEV (reference sequence). The chain's CDR3 is CASSLQRQGAGYEQYF. CDR3 DNA sequence: TGTGCCAGCAGTTTACAGCGGCAGGGTGCGGGCTACGAGCAGTACTTC.

This clonotype was seen a handful of times. A much larger clone lies a single base off, so this may be a read error. The CDR3 bases are TGTGCCGGCAGCACCGCGGAGCTGGGTGGCACAGATACGCAGTATTTT. This codes for CAGSTAELGGTDTQYF. The chain combines TRBV7-9 with TRBJ2-3; D remains unclear. This CDR3 contains 16 residues. CDR1 is SEHNR, CDR2 FQNEAQ, per germline (reference sequence).

This clonotype was counted many times. V is TRBV6-6 and J is TRBJ1-1; 7 bases align to TRBD1. The V gene's germline CDR1 is MNHNY and CDR2 SVGAGI (reference sequence). The trim removed 5 bases at V and 5 bases at J, leaving 5 bases unmatched. This CDR3 spans 13 amino acids. CDR3 coding DNA: TGTGCCAGCAGTGACACAGGGGTGACTGAAGCTTTCTTT. It specifies CASSDTGVTEAFF.

This clonotype appeared many times. The chain couples TRBV4-2 to TRBJ1-5, with a tentative D call TRBD1 (5 bases). From germline, CDR1 is LGHNA and CDR2 YNFKEQ. The CDR3 is 14 amino acids. V dropped 0 bases and J dropped 6 bases, with 9 bases sitting between them. The CDR3 DNA is TGTGCCAGCAGCCAAGAAGAAGGGGTTCAGCCCCAGCATTTT. Its translation is CASSQEEGVQPQHF.

In this sample, this clonotype is medium-sized. The V gene is TRBV7-2, the J gene TRBJ2-3; 13 bases match TRBD2. Losses at the gene ends were 6 bases for V and 2 bases for J; bases not matched to a gene: 5. CDR3 size: 16 residues. Germline-derived CDR1 and CDR2 are SGHTA and FQGNSA. CDR3 loop: CASSWTSGGLTDTQYF. The CDR3 bases are TGTGCCAGCAGTTGGACTAGCGGGGGACTCACAGATACGCAGTATTTT. The variable domain in full, completed from reference TRBV7-2 and TRBJ2-3, reads GAGVSQSPSNKVTEKGKDVELRCDPISGHTALYWYRQSLGQGLEFLIYFQGNSAPDKSGLPSDRFSAERTGGSVSTLTIQRTQQEDSAVYLCASSWTSGGLTDTQYFGPGTRLTVL.

The chain has TRBV29-1 and TRBJ1-2, with D hard to call. Trimming shortened V by 4 bases and J by 4 bases, and 13 bases separated the two germline ends. The length of the CDR3 is 13 residues. Germline assignment: CDR1 SQVTM and CDR2 ANQGSEA. The CDR3 is CSVVKPSGYGYTF. The CDR3 DNA reads TGCAGCGTTGTGAAGCCATCTGGCTATGGCTACACCTTC.

The table lists this clonotype with many counts. The genes are TRBV5-4 and TRBJ1-1, with D perhaps matching TRBD1 (6 bases). The CDR3 contains 14 residues. The germline V gene encodes CDR1 SGHNT and CDR2 YYREEE (reference sequence). V was cut by 0 bases and J by 8 bases, with 14 bases left in between. DNA for the CDR3: TGTGCCAGCAGCTTGGCCGGGGGGGGCGAAGAAGCTTTCTTT. Translating gives CASSLAGGGEEAFF.

A single count supports this clonotype. A much bigger clone sits one base away, suggesting this may be a read error. This sequence joins TRBV28 and TRBJ2-5; possibly TRBD1 for D (6 bases). The CDR3 is 16 residues long. The germline V and J ends were trimmed by 7 bases and 2 bases, with 20 bases remaining between them. In germline, CDR1 is MDHEN, CDR2 SYDVKM. In nucleotides, the CDR3 is TGTGCCAGCAATACCCCCTTATATGGACAGCAAGAGACCCAGTACTTC. It encodes CASNTPLYGQQETQYF.

This clonotype was detected ten times or more. The CDR3 nucleotides are TGCGCCAGCACCGGTCGCACAGCAGAGCAGTACTTC. Its translation: CASTGRTAEQYF. The rearrangement links TRBV4-1 to TRBJ2-7; D unresolved. Germline lookup yields CDR1 MGHRA and CDR2 YSYEKL. This CDR3 comprises 12 residues. Trimming took 7 bases from V and 7 from J, leaving 14 bases between them.

As to this clonotype: A much more abundant neighbour one base away suggests this may be a read error. The CDR3 end shows no conserved phenylalanine or tryptophan, and so a read error is likely. This chain connects TRBV7-2 to TRBJ2-7; D remains ambiguous. V was clipped by 2 bases and J by 0 bases, with 11 bases between them. Germline loops: CDR1 SGHTA, CDR2 FQGNSA. CDR3 length equals 15 residues. The CDR3 region is CASSLINTYSYEQYL. In nucleotides, the CDR3 is TGTGCCAGCAGCTTAATAAACACATACTCCTACGAGCAGTACCTC.

In the case of this clonotype: This may be a read error: a much more frequent sequence differs by one nucleotide. V is TRBV20-1 and J is TRBJ2-1; 13 positions agree with TRBD2. From germline, CDR1 is DFQATT and CDR2 SNEGSKA (reference sequence). This CDR3 spans 15 amino acids. The CDR3 nucleotides read TGCAGTGCTGTCGGGACTAGCGGGACCTACAATGGGCAGTTCTTC. Protein product: CSAVGTSGTYNGQFF.

This clonotype was seen only once. This probably arose from a read error, given a far larger clone one base away. This chain joins TRBV18 and TRBJ2-2, with a possible D match to TRBD2 (5 bases). This CDR3 has 11 residues. Germline V lookup: CDR1 KGHSH, CDR2 LQKENI. As DNA, the CDR3 is TGTGCCAGCTCACTCACCGGGGAGCCGTTTTTT. This sequence encodes CASSLTGEPFF.

Notes on this clonotype: A read error may be the cause here, since a much bigger clone is one base away. The V call is TRBV4-1, the J call TRBJ2-7, with D possibly being TRBD1 (6 bases). The V gene lost 4 bases and the J gene lost 0 bases, with 13 bases spanning the gap. In germline, CDR1 is MGHRA, CDR2 YSYEKL. The CDR3 contains 15 residues. CDR3 protein: CASSLIQGSSYEQYV. DNA of the CDR3: TGCGCCAGCAGCCTAATTCAGGGGAGCTCCTACGAGCAGTACGTC.

This clonotype has a count of ten or more. The rearrangement uses TRBV19 and TRBJ1-1; possibly TRBD1 for D (6 bases). The CDR3 is 13 amino acids. The germline V gene encodes CDR1 LNHDA and CDR2 SQIVND (reference sequence). V was clipped by 8 bases and J by 0 bases, with 10 bases between them. The CDR3 loop reads CASLGHMNTEAFF. DNA of the CDR3: TGTGCCAGTTTGGGACACATGAACACTGAAGCTTTCTTT.

This clonotype appeared a few times. This chain joins TRBV7-2 and TRBJ2-1; 7 bases are shared with TRBD2. The length of the CDR3 is 15 residues. CDR1 and CDR2 from the germline V gene are SGHTA and FQGNSA. The V segment lost 5 bases and the J segment 8 bases; nucleotides outside the gene matches: 12. The CDR3 here is CASSTSGEPIHEQFF. CDR3 in DNA: TGTGCCAGCAGCACCAGCGGGGAGCCCATCCATGAGCAGTTCTTC.

The chain joins TRBV27 to TRBJ1-1; D is unclear. This CDR3 spans 14 amino acids. The germline CDR1 and CDR2 sequences are MNHEY and SMNVEV (reference sequence). Trimming shortened V by 6 bases and J by 3 bases, and 14 bases separated the two germline ends. CDR3 nucleotide sequence: TGTGCCAGCAGATCGACCGGTGTGGACACTGAAGCTTTCTTT. It translates to CASRSTGVDTEAFF.

This clonotype has ten or more counts. The chain combines TRBV11-2 with TRBJ2-7; tentatively, D is TRBD1 (5 bases). V lost 1 base, J lost 7 bases, and 11 bases lay in between. This CDR3 is 13 amino acids long. Germline CDR1 SGHAT, CDR2 FQNNGV. The CDR3 DNA sequence: TGTGCCAGCAGCTTAGGACAGTCCAGAGAGCAGTACTTC. It is translated as CASSLGQSREQYF. Together with reference TRBV11-2 and TRBJ2-7, the CDR3 gives the full variable domain: EAGVAQSPRYKIIEKRQSVAFWCNPISGHATLYWYQQILGQGPKLLIQFQNNGVVDDSQLPKDRFSAERLKGVDSTLKIQPAKLEDSAVYLCASSLGQSREQYFGPGTRLTVT.

This chain links TRBV12-3 or TRBV12-4 with TRBJ1-3, with a weak D call TRBD1 (6 bases). CDR3 length: 13 amino acids. V was trimmed by 6 bases and J by 1 base, leaving 7 bases between them. Here the CDR3 DNA reads TGTGCCAGCAGAGGGGGTTCTGGAAACACCATATATTTT. This gives the protein CASRGGSGNTIYF.

The chain links TRBV12-3 or TRBV12-4 to TRBJ2-7; TRBD2 aligns across 7 bases. The CDR3 is 14 residues long. The V segment lost 3 bases and the J segment 5 bases; nucleotides outside the gene matches: 7. As DNA, the CDR3 is TGTGCCAGCAGTTTCGCTGGCGGGAGAGACGAGCAGTACTTC. It translates to CASSFAGGRDEQYF.

This clonotype was counted ten times or more. This rearrangement joins TRBV29-1 to TRBJ2-7; 9 bases match TRBD2. This CDR3 contains 14 residues. Germline CDR1 SQVTM, CDR2 ANQGSEA. V was pared by 8 bases and J by 1 base, with 9 bases of the junction left unmatched. In nucleotides, the CDR3 is TGCAGCCCGTCCGGGCGGGAGGGTTCCTACGAGCAGTACTTC. Protein sequence: CSPSGREGSYEQYF.

This clonotype was seen ten or more times. The V gene is TRBV7-9, the J gene TRBJ2-4; D remains ambiguous. The CDR3 loop spans 13 amino acids. V was pared by 1 base and J by 5 bases, with 6 bases between. The germline V gene encodes CDR1 SEHNR and CDR2 FQNEAQ (reference sequence). The CDR3 region is CASSLVIENIQYF. DNA for the CDR3: TGTGCCAGCAGCTTAGTAATAGAAAACATTCAGTACTTC.

This clonotype is labeled medium-sized. The rearrangement uses TRBV7-2 and TRBJ2-3; the match to TRBD1 covers 9 bases. This CDR3 spans 17 amino acids. The V and J ends lost 0 bases and 3 bases, in that order; junction bases with no gene match: 7. The germline V gene encodes CDR1 SGHTA and CDR2 FQGNSA. The CDR3 nucleotides read TGTGCCAGCAGCTTAGCGGGAGGACAGGGGTGGACAGATACGCAGTATTTT. Its protein is CASSLAGGQGWTDTQYF.